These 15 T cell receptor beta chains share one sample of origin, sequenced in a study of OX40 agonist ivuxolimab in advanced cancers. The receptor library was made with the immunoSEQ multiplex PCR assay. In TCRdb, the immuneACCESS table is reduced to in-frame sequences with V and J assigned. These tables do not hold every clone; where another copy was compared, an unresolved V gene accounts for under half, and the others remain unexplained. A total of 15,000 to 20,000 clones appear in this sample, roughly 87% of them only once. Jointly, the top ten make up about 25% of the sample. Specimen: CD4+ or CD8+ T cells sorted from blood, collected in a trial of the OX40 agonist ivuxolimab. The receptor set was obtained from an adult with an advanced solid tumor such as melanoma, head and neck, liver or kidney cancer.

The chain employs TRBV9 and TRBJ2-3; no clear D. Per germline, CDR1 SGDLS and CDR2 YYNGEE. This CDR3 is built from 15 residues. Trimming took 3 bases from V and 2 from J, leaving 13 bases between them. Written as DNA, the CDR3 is TGTGCCAGCAGCGGCCTTGGTAGGGACACAGATACGCAGTATTTT. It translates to CASSGLGRDTDTQYF.

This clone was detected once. This chain's CDR3 is CASTLTPGELFF. In DNA, the CDR3 is TGTGCCAGCACCCTCACTCCTGGGGAGCTGTTTTTT. This sequence joins TRBV9 and TRBJ2-2; D remains unclear. Between the trimmed V and J ends, which lost 6 bases and 8 bases, there was a span of 11 bases. The CDR3 extends over 12 amino acids. Germline loops: CDR1 SGDLS, CDR2 YYNGEE.

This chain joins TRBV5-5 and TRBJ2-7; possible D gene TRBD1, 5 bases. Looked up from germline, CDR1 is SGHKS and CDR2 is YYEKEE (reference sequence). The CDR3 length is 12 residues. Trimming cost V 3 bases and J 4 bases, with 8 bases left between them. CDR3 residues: CASSSAGYEQYF. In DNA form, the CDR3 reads TGTGCCAGCAGCTCGGCAGGGTACGAGCAGTACTTC.

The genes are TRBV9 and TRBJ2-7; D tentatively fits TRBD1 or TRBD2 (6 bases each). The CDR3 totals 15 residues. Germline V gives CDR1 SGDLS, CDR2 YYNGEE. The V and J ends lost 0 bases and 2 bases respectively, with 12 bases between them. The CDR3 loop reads CASSVGGAGTYEQYF. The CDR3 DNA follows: TGTGCCAGCAGCGTAGGGGGGGCGGGCACCTACGAGCAGTACTTC.

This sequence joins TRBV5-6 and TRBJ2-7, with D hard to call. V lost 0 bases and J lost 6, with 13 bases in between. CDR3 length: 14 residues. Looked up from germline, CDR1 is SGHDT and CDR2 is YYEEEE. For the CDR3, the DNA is TGTGCCAGCAGCTTGGAGGGTCGGGTGAGCGAGCAGTACTTC. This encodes CASSLEGRVSEQYF.

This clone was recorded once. The CDR3 DNA reads as TGCGCCAGCAGCCAACTGTCCGACTATGAGCAGTTCTTC. Protein product: CASSQLSDYEQFF. J is TRBJ2-1 and V is TRBV4-1, with unresolved D. Between the trimmed V and J ends, which lost 2 bases and 8 bases, there was a span of 10 bases. Germline V gene lookup returns CDR1 MGHRA and CDR2 YSYEKL. The CDR3 runs 13 residues.

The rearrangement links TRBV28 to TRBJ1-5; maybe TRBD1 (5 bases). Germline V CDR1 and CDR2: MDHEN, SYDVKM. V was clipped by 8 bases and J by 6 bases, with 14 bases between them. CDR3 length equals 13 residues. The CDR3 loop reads CASGWTRGQPQHF. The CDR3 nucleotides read TGTGCCAGCGGATGGACGAGGGGTCAGCCCCAGCATTTT.

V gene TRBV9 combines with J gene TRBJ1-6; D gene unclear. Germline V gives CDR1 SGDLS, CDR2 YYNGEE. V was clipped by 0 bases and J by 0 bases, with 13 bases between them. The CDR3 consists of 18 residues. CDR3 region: CASSVDSAPRSYNSPLHF. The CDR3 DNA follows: TGTGCCAGCAGCGTAGACTCGGCACCTCGCTCCTATAATTCACCCCTCCACTTT.

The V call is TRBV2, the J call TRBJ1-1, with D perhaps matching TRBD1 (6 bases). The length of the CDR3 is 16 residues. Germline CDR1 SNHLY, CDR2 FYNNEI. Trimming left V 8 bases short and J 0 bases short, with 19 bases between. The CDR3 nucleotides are TGTGCCAGCGGGGTTCTGTTAGGGGGGATGAACACTGAAGCTTTCTTT. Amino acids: CASGVLLGGMNTEAFF.

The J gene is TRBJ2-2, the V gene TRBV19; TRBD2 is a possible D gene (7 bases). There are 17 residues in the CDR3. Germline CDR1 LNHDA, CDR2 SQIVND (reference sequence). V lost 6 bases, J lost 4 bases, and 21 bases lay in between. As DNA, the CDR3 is TGTGCCAGTAGGATCCCCGGGGGGCAACGGGGCACCGGGGAGCTGTTTTTT. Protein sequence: CASRIPGGQRGTGELFF.

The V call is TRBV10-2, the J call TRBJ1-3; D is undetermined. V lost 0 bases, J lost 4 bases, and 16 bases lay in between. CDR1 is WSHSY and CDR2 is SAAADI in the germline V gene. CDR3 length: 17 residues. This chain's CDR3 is CASSESGRQVYGNTIYF. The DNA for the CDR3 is TGCGCCAGCAGTGAGTCGGGTCGGCAGGTTTACGGAAACACCATATATTTT.

CDR3 coding DNA: TGCGCCAGCAGCTTGGTCTCCGACAGGGGAGAGACCCAGTACTTC. It encodes CASSLVSDRGETQYF. The chain is built from TRBV5-1 and TRBJ2-5, with 8 bases identical to TRBD1. Germline lookup yields CDR1 SGHRS and CDR2 YFSETQ. The CDR3 runs 15 residues. The V segment lost 0 bases and the J segment 4 bases; nucleotides outside the gene matches: 5.

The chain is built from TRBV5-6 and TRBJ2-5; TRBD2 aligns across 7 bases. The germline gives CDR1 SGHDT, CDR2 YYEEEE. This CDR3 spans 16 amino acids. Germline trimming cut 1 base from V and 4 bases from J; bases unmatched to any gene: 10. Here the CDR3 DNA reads TGTGCCAGCAGCTTGTCCGGGCGGGGGAGCCCAGAGACCCAGTACTTC. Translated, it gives CASSLSGRGSPETQYF.

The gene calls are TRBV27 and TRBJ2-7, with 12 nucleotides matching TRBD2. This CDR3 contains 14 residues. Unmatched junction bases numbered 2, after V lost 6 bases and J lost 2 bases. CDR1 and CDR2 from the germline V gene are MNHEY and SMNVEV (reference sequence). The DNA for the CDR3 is TGTGCCAGCAGCCGACTAGCGGGGGCCTACGAGCAGTACTTC. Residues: CASSRLAGAYEQYF.

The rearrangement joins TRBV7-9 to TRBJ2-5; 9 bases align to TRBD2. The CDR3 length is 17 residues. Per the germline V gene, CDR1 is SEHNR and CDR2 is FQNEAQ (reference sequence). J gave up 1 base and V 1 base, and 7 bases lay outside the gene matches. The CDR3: CASSLVGTSGSQETQYF. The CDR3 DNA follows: TGTGCCAGCAGCTTAGTTGGCACTAGCGGGTCCCAAGAGACCCAGTACTTC.